This T cell receptor (beta chain) emerged from a study of cytomegalovirus exposure and HLA in healthy donors. Whole-study findings and limits: Cytomegalovirus-associated TCR beta chains were listed, numbering 164.

The PCR had 60 Vbeta and 13 Jbeta primers. The data were produced by immunoSEQ multiplex PCR, yet TCRdb's version contains in-frame clones alone and is incomplete. The sample has approximately 190,000 clones, over 80% seen once. Comment on this clone: Its antigen is as yet unknown.

J gave up 4 bases and V 3 bases, and 5 bases lay outside the gene matches. The CDR3 loop spans 15 amino acids. Germline V gene sequence: CDR1 MNHNS, CDR2 SASEGT. The chain combines TRBV6-1 with TRBJ2-3; 9 bases fit TRBD1. Sequencing was done on a sample of PBMCs. This TCR derives from a man aged 25 to 40 in good health and CMV-seronegative. CDR3 loop: CASSDYRGLADTQYF. CDR3 in DNA: TGTGCCAGCAGTGACTACAGGGGGCTGGCAGATACGCAGTATTTT.